The T cell receptor (beta chain) under discussion was sequenced for a study of prognosis after radiotherapy for stage I lung cancer. Study as a whole: Non-small cell lung cancer patients at stage I were enrolled between April 2018 and January 2019.

This clonotype came up many times. Two rounds of multiplex PCR amplified TCR beta CDR3 from genomic DNA. Primers specific to each TRBV and TRBJ gene drove first-round PCR. In TCRdb, the multiplex PCR reads were re-called with MiXCR into one record per CDR3 protein. This table holds about 30,000 distinct CDR3 sequences, around a third found once. This clonotype was sampled from a donor of 50 years or more with non-small cell lung cancer. The material sequenced was PBMCs, taken before or after stereotactic body radiation therapy (not recorded which).

CDR3 bases: TGTGCCAGCAGCTTAGTCCGGGGGGGTGAGCAGTTCTTC. This translates into CASSLVRGGEQFF. The rearrangement links TRBV7-8 to TRBJ2-1, with 8 bases lining up with TRBD2. Germline values: CDR1 SGHVS, CDR2 FQNEAQ. The CDR3 runs 13 residues. Unmatched junction bases numbered 2, after V lost 1 base and J lost 9 bases.